A single TCR beta chain is shown here with its context. These data belong to a study of T cells expressing NK-cell markers. Overall study context: Source material for TCR beta repertoires consisted of sorted CD3+CD56+NKG2C+, CD3+CD56+NKG2C- and CD3+CD56-NKG2C+ T cells.

From its re-call of the 5' RACE reads, TCRdb lists each CDR3 protein once, without DNA. Its listing shows 350,000 to 400,000 distinct CDR3 sequences. The CDR3 loop spans 14 amino acids. CDR1 SEHNR and CDR2 FQNEAQ come from the germline V gene (reference sequence). This TCR was recovered from a woman aged 45-65 years in good health. This sequence joins TRBV7-9 and TRBJ1-2; without DNA, the TCRdb call of TRBD1 cannot be checked. Source material: blood T cells: a sorted CD56 or NKG2C T cell subset, CD4+ or CD8+ T cells, or bulk PBMC T cells (not recorded which). The CDR3 region is CASSSPQGFSGYTF.